The next 21 T cell receptor beta chains were all read from a single sample in a study of cytomegalovirus exposure and HLA in healthy donors (dated by TCRdb to about 2017). Libraries were prepared through the immunoSEQ multiplex PCR assay. A mixture of 60 forward primers for TCR Vbeta segments and 13 reverse primers for TCR Jbeta segments was used in the multiplex PCR. TCRdb took this table from immuneACCESS and kept in-frame rearrangements with V and J called. Such tables lack part of the clones; where checked against another copy, unresolved V genes explain under half of the gap, and the rest is unexplained. The sample table holds hundreds of thousands of clones, of which around 83% were seen once. The ten top clones hold roughly 0.22% of the sample. Sequenced input: PBMCs. The receptors stem from a girl aged 2-10 years in good health and CMV-seronegative.

V usage is TRBV21-1 and J usage is TRBJ1-5; the table's D call, TRBD1, was not checked against the DNA. TRBV21-1 is flagged as a pseudogene. The length of the CDR3 is 13 residues. The CDR3 DNA sequence: TGTGCCAGCAACAGGGGGCGGGATCAGCCCCAGCATTTT. Its translation is CASNRGRDQPQHF.

The chain carries TRBV15 and TRBJ2-5; TRBD1 matches 10 bases. The DNA matches TRBJ2-7 better at its end, which makes the J call doubtful. CDR3 length: 14 amino acids. In germline, CDR1 is LNHNV, CDR2 YYDKDF (reference sequence). The CDR3: CATSLRQGAYEQYF. CDR3 DNA sequence: TGTGCCACCAGCTTACGACAGGGGGCTTACGAGCAGTACTTC.

This chain connects TRBV5-1 to TRBJ2-3, with 7 nucleotides matching TRBD1. The CDR3 covers 15 residues. The germline gives CDR1 SGHRS, CDR2 YFSETQ. With 0 bases clipped from V and 3 bases from J, the junction kept 4 bases outside the gene matches. CDR3 region: CASSLAGDRTDTQYF. The DNA of the CDR3 is TGCGCCAGCAGCTTGGCCGGGGACAGAACAGATACGCAGTATTTT.

About this clone itself: Distinct nucleotide sequences in the sample also encode this CDR3. This chain connects TRBV7-2 to TRBJ2-5, with D maybe TRBD2 (5 bases). In germline, CDR1 is SGHTA, CDR2 FQGNSA. This CDR3 comprises 13 residues. With 0 bases removed from V and 7 bases from J, the gap between germline ends came to 9 bases. CDR3 in amino acids: CASSLAGRGTQYF. In DNA form, the CDR3 reads TGTGCCAGCAGCTTAGCGGGTCGGGGGACCCAGTACTTC.

The CDR3 sequence: CASSITSYEQYF. DNA of the CDR3: TGTGCCAGCAGTATAACTAGCTACGAGCAGTACTTC. The gene calls are TRBV6-1 and TRBJ2-7, with a possible D match to TRBD2 (5 bases). CDR1 and CDR2 (germline): MNHNS, SASEGT. V was trimmed by 5 bases and J by 3 bases, leaving 8 bases between them. The CDR3 covers 12 residues.

The chain couples TRBV6-6 to TRBJ2-5; 7 nucleotides match TRBD1. CDR3 length: 14 amino acids. Per germline, CDR1 MNHNY and CDR2 SVGAGI (reference sequence). Trimming removed 2 bases from V and 2 bases from J; junction bases left unmatched: 2. Here the CDR3 reads CASSYGQVQETQYF. CDR3 DNA: TGTGCCAGCAGTTACGGACAGGTTCAAGAGACCCAGTACTTC.

This sequence joins TRBV5-4 and TRBJ2-1, with D possibly matching TRBD1 (6 bases). The ends were cut back, 2 bases at V and 7 bases at J, with 7 bases in the middle. The CDR3 has 12 residues. Per the germline V gene, CDR1 is SGHNT and CDR2 is YYREEE (reference sequence). This chain's CDR3 is CASSFDRNEQFF. In DNA, the CDR3 is TGTGCCAGCAGCTTTGACAGGAATGAGCAGTTCTTC.

The CDR3 region has the DNA TGTGCCAGCAGTTTAAGGGGGTGGGGGCCTGGGGCCAACGTCCTGACTTTC. This codes for CASSLRGWGPGANVLTF. The chain joins TRBV28 to TRBJ2-6, with a tentative D call TRBD1 (6 bases). Trimming cost V 2 bases and J 2 bases, with 13 bases left between them. Germline V gene data show CDR1 as MDHEN and CDR2 as SYDVKM. There are 17 residues in the CDR3. The variable domain in full, completed from reference TRBV28 and TRBJ2-6, reads DVKVTQSSRYLVKRTGEKVFLECVQDMDHENMFWYRQDPGLGLRLIYFSYDVKMKEKGDIPEGYSVSREKKERFSLILESASTNQTSMYLCASSLRGWGPGANVLTFGAGSRLTVL.

This clone was observed a handful of times. CDR3 DNA: TGTGCCAGCAGCTTGGCCAGGGGTAGCACAGATACGCAGTATTTT. Amino acids: CASSLARGSTDTQYF. The rearrangement links TRBV5-4 to TRBJ2-3; weak D call: TRBD1 (6 bases). The CDR3 extends over 15 amino acids. The germline V gene encodes CDR1 SGHNT and CDR2 YYREEE (reference sequence). V lost 0 bases and J 0 bases, leaving 8 bases between the germline ends.

V and J are TRBV11-2 and TRBJ1-1; D is undetermined. Trimming left V 5 bases short and J 1 base short, with 11 bases between. CDR3 size: 14 residues. Germline lookup yields CDR1 SGHAT and CDR2 FQNNGV. As DNA, the CDR3 is TGTGCCAGCAGCCCGCACAGATCGAACACTGAAGCTTTCTTT. This sequence encodes CASSPHRSNTEAFF.

This clone has just a few counts. CDR3 loop: CASSWTSGGFWDEQFF. CDR3 DNA sequence: TGTGCCAGTAGTTGGACTAGCGGGGGGTTTTGGGATGAGCAGTTCTTC. The chain recombines TRBV19 with TRBJ2-1, with 14 bases identical to TRBD2. Trimming took 5 bases from V and 8 from J; bases not matched to a gene: 8. The V gene's germline CDR1 is LNHDA and CDR2 SQIVND (reference sequence). This CDR3 is 16 amino acids long.

Note on this clone: At the DNA level, this CDR3 is encoded by other sequences in the same sample as well. The chain uses TRBV10-3 and TRBJ1-5, with 10 bases aligning to TRBD1. The ends lost 3 bases at V and 3 bases at J; junction bases unmatched: 8. Germline CDR1 is ENHRY and CDR2 is SYGVKD. The CDR3 consists of 17 residues. The CDR3 protein is CAISDSPTGGFNQPQHF. CDR3 DNA: TGTGCCATCAGTGATTCACCGACAGGGGGCTTCAATCAGCCCCAGCATTTT.

This chain connects TRBV11-2 to TRBJ2-6, with D tentatively TRBD2 (5 bases). The CDR3 consists of 18 residues. V lost 0 bases to trimming and J lost 0 bases, with 12 bases between them. Germline V gene sequence: CDR1 SGHAT, CDR2 FQNNGV. In DNA form, the CDR3 reads TGTGCCAGCAGCTTAGACGCCTACCGGGGCTCTGGGGCCAACGTCCTGACTTTC. Its protein product is CASSLDAYRGSGANVLTF.

The rearrangement joins TRBV29-1 to TRBJ1-4, with TRBD1 identical over 8 bases. Germline V gene lookup returns CDR1 SQVTM and CDR2 ANQGSEA. With V trimmed by 6 bases and J by 2 bases, 11 bases remained unmatched. The CDR3 sequence is 16 residues long. The CDR3 sequence is CSVLSRGRETNEKLFF. The CDR3 DNA sequence: TGCAGCGTGCTCAGCAGGGGGCGCGAGACTAATGAAAAACTGTTTTTT.

J is TRBJ1-6 and V is TRBV18; D gene ambiguous. The CDR3 contains 15 residues. The V end was cut by 6 bases, the J end by 2 bases, with 11 bases between. Germline CDR1 is KGHSH and CDR2 is LQKENI. Written as DNA, the CDR3 is TGTGCCAGCTCTAGCCTTGAGGCCTATAATTCACCCCTCCACTTT. It is translated as CASSSLEAYNSPLHF.

The gene calls are TRBV4-1 and TRBJ2-1, with D tentatively TRBD2 (5 bases). Per germline, CDR1 MGHRA and CDR2 YSYEKL. The V end lost 0 bases, the J end lost 9 bases, and 18 bases lay between the germline ends. CDR3 length equals 16 residues. The CDR3 DNA is TGCGCCAGCAGCCAAGATACAAGACTACCGTGGGGTGAGCAGTTCTTC. As protein: CASSQDTRLPWGEQFF.

V gene TRBV5-4 combines with J gene TRBJ2-1; 11 nucleotides line up with TRBD2. Germline V gene lookup returns CDR1 SGHNT and CDR2 YYREEE (reference sequence). J gave up 0 bases and V 4 bases, and 3 bases lay outside the gene matches. This CDR3 is built from 16 residues. The CDR3 coding sequence is TGTGCCAGCAGCCGTCTAGCGGGAGGCTCCTACAATGAGCAGTTCTTC. Its protein product is CASSRLAGGSYNEQFF.

This clone appeared a single time. The chain carries TRBV27 and TRBJ1-5, with unresolved D. The CDR3 runs to 13 residues. Germline loops: CDR1 MNHEY, CDR2 SMNVEV (reference sequence). Trimming left V 3 bases short and J 7 bases short, with 10 bases between. CDR3 residues: CASSFGVRQPQHF. The CDR3, as DNA: TGTGCCAGCAGTTTCGGAGTACGCCAGCCCCAGCATTTT.

This chain connects TRBV28 to TRBJ2-2; D is uncertain. The germline CDR1 and CDR2 sequences are MDHEN and SYDVKM. Deletions cut 2 bases from V and 5 bases from J, with 3 bases between. The CDR3 is made up of 12 amino acids. DNA for the CDR3: TGTGCCAGCAGTTTACGGACCGGGGAGCTGTTTTTT. Protein product: CASSLRTGELFF. Full variable domain (outside the CDR3, taken from reference TRBV28 and TRBJ2-2): DVKVTQSSRYLVKRTGEKVFLECVQDMDHENMFWYRQDPGLGLRLIYFSYDVKMKEKGDIPEGYSVSREKKERFSLILESASTNQTSMYLCASSLRTGELFFGEGSRLTVL.

About this clone: Additional DNA sequences in this sample encode the identical CDR3. The J gene is TRBJ1-2, the V gene TRBV29-1; 10 bases agree with TRBD1. The CDR3 has 13 residues. Germline V CDR1 and CDR2: SQVTM, ANQGSEA. V shed 4 bases, J shed 8 bases, and the junction held 7 bases outside the gene matches. CDR3 protein: CSVGLGQGGGYTF. Here the CDR3 DNA reads TGCAGCGTTGGCCTCGGACAGGGGGGCGGCTACACCTTC.

This clone occurred once. The chain couples TRBV4-1 to TRBJ2-1; 10 nucleotides agree with TRBD2. This CDR3 region has 14 residues. V lost 6 bases and J lost 12; bases outside the gene matches: 11. Germline lookup yields CDR1 MGHRA and CDR2 YSYEKL. CDR3 amino acids: CASSLGLAEGGQFF. CDR3 in DNA: TGCGCCAGCAGTCTTGGACTAGCGGAGGGGGGGCAGTTCTTC.